This note documents a single T cell receptor (beta chain) sequence. TCRdb's table, derived via immunoSEQ multiplex PCR, lists solely in-frame clones and lacks some. This repertoire shows 300,000 to 400,000 clones, roughly 88% found once; its top ten account for 0.9% to 1%. The data were taken from a study of blood T cell repertoires in COVID-19. Germline assignment: CDR1 SEHNR and CDR2 FQNEAQ (reference sequence). There are 14 residues in the CDR3. With 1 base removed from V and 0 bases from J, the gap between germline ends came to 6 bases. V is TRBV7-9 and J is TRBJ2-5; D not resolved. This TCR was sampled from a woman aged 25 to 45 with acute COVID-19. The sample consisted of PBMCs or T cells enriched from blood (not recorded which). CDR3 DNA sequence: TGTGCCAGCAGCTTAGGAGGTTACCAAGAGACCCAGTACTTC. Its translation is CASSLGGYQETQYF.